Listed here are 13 T cell receptor beta chains from one sample, sequenced in a study of blood T cell repertoires in COVID-19. The data were produced by immunoSEQ multiplex PCR, yet TCRdb's version contains in-frame clones alone and is incomplete. The data show under 300,000 clones, about 89% seen once. Sequencing was done on a sample of PBMCs or T cells enriched from blood (not recorded which). All receptors come from a woman aged 18 to 35 who had recovered from COVID-19.

This chain joins TRBV11-2 and TRBJ2-7; D is uncertain. Trimming pared 6 bases from V and 2 bases from J, leaving 8 bases between. This CDR3 comprises 12 residues. Per germline, CDR1 SGHAT and CDR2 FQNNGV. The CDR3 nucleotides are TGTGCCAGCAGACATCTCACCTACGAGCAGTACTTC. Amino acids: CASRHLTYEQYF.

This chain uses TRBV10-3 with TRBJ2-7, with D possibly being TRBD2 (6 bases). The V and J ends lost 6 bases and 0 bases respectively, with 9 bases between them. This CDR3 contains 13 residues. Germline V gene data show CDR1 as ENHRY and CDR2 as SYGVKD. CDR3 region: CAISGGSSYEQYF. The DNA for the CDR3 is TGTGCCATCAGCGGGGGTAGCTCCTACGAGCAGTACTTC.

The chain links TRBV6-6 to TRBJ1-4, with D maybe TRBD1 (5 bases). Deletions cut 10 bases from V and 7 bases from J, with 16 bases between. This CDR3 has 13 residues. The V gene's germline CDR1 is MNHNY and CDR2 SVGAGI (reference sequence). This CDR3 reads CATEQEGTEKLFF. Here the CDR3 DNA reads TGTGCCACCGAACAGGAGGGCACTGAAAAACTGTTTTTT.

In its sample, this clone was seen once. The CDR3 here is CASRKGGGYTF. In nucleotides, the CDR3 is TGTGCCAGCAGGAAGGGAGGTGGCTACACCTTC. This chain joins TRBV12-3 or TRBV12-4 and TRBJ1-2, with D unresolved. This CDR3 is 11 amino acids long. Trimming left V 6 bases short and J 7 bases short, with 9 bases between.

The rearrangement uses TRBV5-1 and TRBJ1-1, with a weak D call TRBD1 (6 bases). The CDR3 contains 14 residues. CDR1 is SGHRS and CDR2 is YFSETQ in the germline V gene. Between the trimmed V and J ends, which lost 1 base and 3 bases, there was a span of 10 bases. CDR3 residues: CASSLPGQHTEAFF. The CDR3 region has the DNA TGCGCCAGCAGCTTGCCTGGACAGCACACTGAAGCTTTCTTT.

The chain couples TRBV10-3 to TRBJ2-5; 13 nucleotides agree with TRBD2. CDR1 and CDR2 from the germline V gene are ENHRY and SYGVKD. This CDR3 is 15 amino acids long. V lost 6 bases and J lost 5; bases outside the gene matches: 6. The CDR3 DNA is TGTGCCATCAGGGATGGGACTAGCGGGGAGGAGACCCAGTACTTC. This encodes CAIRDGTSGEETQYF.

This clone appeared a few times. The chain couples TRBV5-1 to TRBJ1-1; 9 nucleotides match TRBD1. The CDR3 is 15 residues long. After removal of 4 bases from V and 0 bases from J, the junction contained 4 bases not matched to a gene. CDR1 and CDR2 from the germline V gene are SGHRS and YFSETQ. CDR3 residues: CASSVGQGMNTEAFF. The CDR3 region has the DNA TGCGCCAGCAGCGTAGGACAGGGGATGAACACTGAAGCTTTCTTT.

The chain joins TRBV28 to TRBJ1-6; TRBD1 matches 9 bases. V was pared by 8 bases and J by 9 bases, with 2 bases of the junction left unmatched. This CDR3 has 12 amino acids. Germline V lookup: CDR1 MDHEN, CDR2 SYDVKM. CDR3 DNA: TGTGCCAGCGGACAGGGGAGTTCACCCCTCCACTTT. Translating gives CASGQGSSPLHF.

The V and J genes are TRBV9 and TRBJ2-7, with D possibly TRBD2 on 7 matching bases. Germline V CDR1 and CDR2: SGDLS, YYNGEE. The CDR3 consists of 16 residues. V lost 0 bases and J 0 bases, leaving 13 bases between the germline ends. The CDR3 is CASSVEGGVSSYEQYF. CDR3 nucleotide sequence: TGTGCCAGCAGCGTAGAAGGGGGGGTTAGCTCCTACGAGCAGTACTTC.

The rearrangement joins TRBV24-1 to TRBJ2-2; maybe TRBD1 (6 bases). The germline V and J ends were trimmed by 4 bases and 0 bases, with 11 bases remaining between them. The CDR3 totals 16 residues. The germline V gene encodes CDR1 KGHDR and CDR2 SFDVKD. The CDR3 protein is CATSEAGEANTGELFF. CDR3 coding DNA: TGTGCCACCAGTGAGGCAGGGGAAGCGAACACCGGGGAGCTGTTTTTT.

This chain links TRBV6-5 with TRBJ2-7, with 7 bases lining up with TRBD2. The CDR3 runs to 15 residues. V lost 4 bases, J lost 6 bases, and 12 bases stayed unmatched. The germline CDR1 and CDR2 sequences are MNHEY and SVGAGI. In DNA form, the CDR3 reads TGTGCCAGCAGTTTGTGGGGGGGGGAGGCTTTCGAGCAGTACTTC. Its protein product is CASSLWGGEAFEQYF.

J is TRBJ1-2 and V is TRBV6-5, with TRBD1 matching over 9 bases. The trim removed 6 bases at V and 0 bases at J, leaving 2 bases unmatched. Germline V lookup: CDR1 MNHEY, CDR2 SVGAGI. The CDR3 has 14 amino acids. The CDR3 bases are TGTGCCAGCAGAAGGACAGGGGCTAACTATGGCTACACCTTC. Protein sequence: CASRRTGANYGYTF.

The chain employs TRBV7-8 and TRBJ1-1; D is perhaps TRBD1 (6 bases). Trimming shortened V by 1 base and J by 10 bases, and 13 bases separated the two germline ends. There are 13 residues in the CDR3. Germline CDR1 reads SGHVS; CDR2 reads FQNEAQ. In nucleotides, the CDR3 is TGTGCCAGCAGCTTAGGTACCTCAGGGGTAGCTTTCTTT. Translated, it gives CASSLGTSGVAFF.